One sample yielded the 25 T cell receptor beta chains listed below, sequenced in a study of blood T cell repertoires in COVID-19. Here immunoSEQ multiplex PCR was the method, and the copy in TCRdb shows in-frame clones only, minus some. Of 130,000 or so clones in the sample, over 75% were seen once. The sequencing sample was made of peripheral blood. The receptors here all came from a human donor in a cohort sampled during active COVID-19.

This clone was observed a few times. The chain has TRBV5-4 and TRBJ1-6, with TRBD1 identical over 7 bases. The CDR3 loop spans 15 amino acids. Germline CDR1 is SGHNT and CDR2 is YYREEE (reference sequence). The V gene end was trimmed by 4 bases and the J gene end by 7 bases; junction bases not matched to a gene: 8. The CDR3, as DNA: TGTGCCAGCAGCGGCCAGACAGGGACCAATTCACCCCTCCACTTT. Amino acids: CASSGQTGTNSPLHF. Variable domain in full (rest from reference TRBV5-4 and TRBJ1-6): ETGVTQSPTHLIKTRGQQVTLRCSSQSGHNTVSWYQQALGQGPQFIFQYYREEENGRGNFPPRFSGLQFPNYSSELNVNALELDDSALYLCASSGQTGTNSPLHFGNGTRLTVT.

This clone appeared once. The V and J genes are TRBV9 and TRBJ1-1, with 9 nucleotides matching TRBD1. The trim removed 3 bases at V and 5 bases at J, leaving 5 bases unmatched. The germline V gene has CDR1 SGDLS and CDR2 YYNGEE. The CDR3 has 14 amino acids. CDR3 DNA: TGTGCCAGCAGCGCGGGACAGGGTCGGACTGAAGCTTTCTTT. Translated, it gives CASSAGQGRTEAFF.

The chain couples TRBV10-2 to TRBJ2-2; D not certain. Trimming took off 0 bases at V and 0 bases at J, with 17 bases between the two ends. Germline assignment: CDR1 WSHSY and CDR2 SAAADI. This CDR3 contains 19 residues. The CDR3, as DNA: TGCGCCAGCAGTGAGTCCCCGAGGCGGTATGCCTCGAACACCGGGGAGCTGTTTTTT. Its translation is CASSESPRRYASNTGELFF.

The V and J genes are TRBV7-2 and TRBJ1-2; a possible D gene is TRBD1 (5 bases). The CDR3 runs 14 residues. V was shortened by 3 bases and J by 4 bases, with 12 bases between the two germline ends. Germline loops: CDR1 SGHTA, CDR2 FQGNSA. CDR3 region: CASSLAGDLYGYTF. The CDR3 DNA reads TGTGCCAGCAGCTTGGCGGGGGACCTCTATGGCTACACCTTC. Looking up the rest from reference TRBV7-2 and TRBJ1-2 gives the full variable domain: GAGVSQSPSNKVTEKGKDVELRCDPISGHTALYWYRQSLGQGLEFLIYFQGNSAPDKSGLPSDRFSAERTGGSVSTLTIQRTQQEDSAVYLCASSLAGDLYGYTFGSGTRLTVV.

In its sample, this clone was seen once. The CDR3 sequence: CAWNRASEQYF. In DNA, the CDR3 is TGTGCCTGGAACAGGGCGTCCGAGCAGTACTTC. V is TRBV30 and J is TRBJ2-7, with a weak D call TRBD1 (6 bases). This CDR3 has 11 amino acids. The V and J ends lost 4 bases and 6 bases respectively, with 10 bases between them. Germline CDR1 GTSNPN, CDR2 SVGIG (reference sequence). Together with reference TRBV30 and TRBJ2-7, the CDR3 gives the full variable domain: SQTIHQWPATLVQPVGSPLSLECTVEGTSNPNLYWYRQAAGRGLQLLFYSVGIGQISSEVPQNLSASRPQDRQFILSSKKLLLSDSGFYLCAWNRASEQYFGPGTRLTVT.

The chain joins TRBV11-1 to TRBJ1-6; 10 positions match TRBD1. Per germline, CDR1 SGHAT and CDR2 FQDESV (reference sequence). V dropped 4 bases and J dropped 10; count of bases not matched to a gene: 4. The CDR3 has 14 residues. The CDR3 loop is CASSYGQGGSPLHF. The CDR3 DNA follows: TGTGCCAGCAGCTATGGACAGGGGGGGTCACCCCTCCACTTT.

This chain joins TRBV3-1 (or the pseudogene TRBV3-2) and TRBJ2-2; D may be TRBD2 (6 bases). The CDR3 has 15 residues. Germline values: CDR1 LGHDT, CDR2 YNNKEL (reference sequence). V lost 1 base, J lost 3 bases, and 9 bases lay in between. The DNA of the CDR3 is TGTGCCAGCAGCCAAGGGGACTTATACACCGGGGAGCTGTTTTTT. Translating it yields CASSQGDLYTGELFF.

This CDR3 reads CASSQGLASHYEQYF. The CDR3, as DNA: TGTGCCAGCAGCCAGGGACTAGCGAGCCACTACGAGCAGTACTTC. J is TRBJ2-7 and V is TRBV3-1 (or the pseudogene TRBV3-2); TRBD2 matches 10 bases. The V gene end was trimmed by 3 bases and the J gene end by 3 bases; junction bases not matched to a gene: 5. The CDR3 spans 15 residues. CDR1 is LGHDT and CDR2 is YNNKEL in the germline V gene (reference sequence).

The chain joins TRBV5-5 to TRBJ2-6, with D possibly being TRBD1 (6 bases). CDR1 is SGHKS, CDR2 YYEKEE, per germline (reference sequence). The ends were cut back, 1 base at V and 2 bases at J, with 10 bases in the middle. The CDR3 totals 16 residues. CDR3 sequence: CASSLSPGAGANVLTF. In nucleotides, the CDR3 is TGTGCCAGCAGCTTGAGCCCAGGGGCTGGGGCCAACGTCCTGACTTTC.

The chain is built from TRBV28 and TRBJ2-5; weak D call: TRBD2 (6 bases). The V and J ends lost 7 bases and 1 base respectively, with 13 bases between them. Germline assignment: CDR1 MDHEN and CDR2 SYDVKM. The CDR3 contains 14 residues. As DNA, the CDR3 is TGTGCCAGCATGCGGGGTAGGGGCCAAGAGACCCAGTACTTC. Encoded protein: CASMRGRGQETQYF.

The rearrangement uses TRBV5-1 and TRBJ1-2; D is possibly TRBD1 (5 bases). The CDR3 consists of 14 residues. Trimming removed 4 bases at V and 4 bases at J, with 14 bases between. CDR1 and CDR2 (germline): SGHRS, YFSETQ. The DNA of the CDR3 is TGCGCCAGCAGCCTACCGGACATTAGCTATGGCTACACCTTC. This translates into CASSLPDISYGYTF.

V is TRBV28 and J is TRBJ2-7, with 12 bases fitting TRBD2. The germline gives CDR1 MDHEN, CDR2 SYDVKM. J was trimmed by 7 bases and V by 4 bases; bases with no gene match: 20. The CDR3 is 19 amino acids. The CDR3 DNA is TGTGCCAGCAGTTCTTTCGCCCGTTACGGGACTAGCGGGCCGCGGGAGCAGTACTTC. This gives the protein CASSSFARYGTSGPREQYF. The complete variable domain, with remaining parts taken from reference TRBV28 and TRBJ2-7, reads DVKVTQSSRYLVKRTGEKVFLECVQDMDHENMFWYRQDPGLGLRLIYFSYDVKMKEKGDIPEGYSVSREKKERFSLILESASTNQTSMYLCASSSFARYGTSGPREQYFGPGTRLTVT.

This sequence joins TRBV19 and TRBJ1-2; 9 bases map to TRBD1. This CDR3 comprises 14 residues. Per germline, CDR1 LNHDA and CDR2 SQIVND (reference sequence). Losses at the gene ends were 4 bases for V and 1 base for J; bases not matched to a gene: 1. CDR3 loop: CASSTDRGNYGYTF. In DNA form, the CDR3 reads TGTGCCAGTAGTACGGACAGGGGTAACTATGGCTACACCTTC. Based on the CDR3 plus reference TRBV19 and TRBJ1-2, the full variable domain is DGGITQSPKYLFRKEGQNVTLSCEQNLNHDAMYWYRQDPGQGLRLIYYSQIVNDFQKGDIAEGYSVSREKKESFPLTVTSAQKNPTAFYLCASSTDRGNYGYTFGSGTRLTVV.

This chain joins TRBV6-1 and TRBJ2-3; D might be TRBD2 (5 bases). The CDR3 consists of 15 residues. Germline CDR1 and CDR2: MNHNS and SASEGT. Trimming took 0 bases from V and 4 from J, leaving 11 bases between them. The CDR3 nucleotides read TGTGCCAGCAGTGAAGCAACAGCCGGGGCAGATACGCAGTATTTT. Translation: CASSEATAGADTQYF.

V usage is TRBV15 and J usage is TRBJ2-3; 8 bases align to TRBD2. CDR1 is LNHNV, CDR2 YYDKDF, per germline (reference sequence). The CDR3 extends over 15 amino acids. V gave up 0 bases and J gave up 4 bases; unmatched junction bases: 3. In DNA, the CDR3 is TGTGCCACCAGCAGAGAGGCGGGAGGTGCAGATACGCAGTATTTT. Protein sequence: CATSREAGGADTQYF.

This sequence joins TRBV4-3 and TRBJ1-2; tentative D call: TRBD1 (6 bases). Trimming left V 0 bases short and J 5 bases short, with 13 bases between. The CDR3 spans 15 residues. The germline gives CDR1 LGHNA, CDR2 YSLEER. The CDR3 DNA reads as TGCGCCAGCAGCCAAGATGGGGGAACAGGGTATGGCTACACCTTC. Protein: CASSQDGGTGYGYTF.

The rearrangement uses TRBV10-1 and TRBJ2-5; a possible D gene is TRBD1 (7 bases). The germline V gene encodes CDR1 WNHNN and CDR2 SYGVQD (reference sequence). Trimming shortened V by 8 bases and J by 1 base, and 17 bases separated the two germline ends. The CDR3 sequence is 15 residues long. The CDR3 loop reads CASPRRGRPQETQYF. CDR3 coding DNA: TGCGCCAGCCCGAGGAGGGGGCGACCCCAAGAGACCCAGTACTTC.

The sample holds a few counts of this clone. The chain uses TRBV9 and TRBJ1-2; D is ambiguous. The germline gives CDR1 SGDLS, CDR2 YYNGEE. This CDR3 contains 13 residues. The V gene lost 2 bases and the J gene lost 4 bases, with 9 bases spanning the gap. Written as DNA, the CDR3 is TGTGCCAGCAGCGTCGAGGGCAGCTATGGCTACACCTTC. This translates into CASSVEGSYGYTF. Filled out from reference TRBV9 and TRBJ1-2, the complete variable domain reads DSGVTQTPKHLITATGQRVTLRCSPRSGDLSVYWYQQSLDQGLQFLIQYYNGEERAKGNILERFSAQQFPDLHSELNLSSLELGDSALYFCASSVEGSYGYTFGSGTRLTVV.

The chain uses TRBV9 and TRBJ2-1; TRBD2 is a possible D gene (6 bases). CDR3 length: 15 residues. Between the trimmed V and J ends, which lost 4 bases and 4 bases, there was a span of 15 bases. Germline V gene data show CDR1 as SGDLS and CDR2 as YYNGEE. The CDR3 nucleotides are TGTGCCAGCAGCCGCGGCGGCGGGGCGTACAATGAGCAGTTCTTC. This gives the protein CASSRGGGAYNEQFF. Looking up the rest from reference TRBV9 and TRBJ2-1 gives the full variable domain: DSGVTQTPKHLITATGQRVTLRCSPRSGDLSVYWYQQSLDQGLQFLIQYYNGEERAKGNILERFSAQQFPDLHSELNLSSLELGDSALYFCASSRGGGAYNEQFFGPGTRLTVL.

The V call is TRBV7-2, the J call TRBJ2-5; 7 bases match TRBD2. The CDR3 consists of 16 residues. Germline lookup yields CDR1 SGHTA and CDR2 FQGNSA. V gave up 0 bases and J gave up 1 base; unmatched junction bases: 5. CDR3 DNA sequence: TGTGCCAGCAGCTTAGCGCTGGGAGGGAGCCAAGAGACCCAGTACTTC. It is translated as CASSLALGGSQETQYF.

The V call is TRBV25-1, the J call TRBJ1-1, with TRBD1 as a possible D gene (6 bases). With 4 bases removed from V and 0 bases from J, the gap between germline ends came to 12 bases. This CDR3 region has 15 residues. Germline loops: CDR1 MGHDK, CDR2 SYGVNS. The CDR3 loop reads CASSARSGVNTEAFF. Here the CDR3 DNA reads TGTGCCAGCAGTGCCAGGTCAGGGGTGAACACTGAAGCTTTCTTT.

The gene calls are TRBV28 and TRBJ2-3, with 14 bases lining up with TRBD2. CDR1 and CDR2 from the germline V gene are MDHEN and SYDVKM. The CDR3 runs to 17 residues. V shed 6 bases, J shed 6 bases, and the junction held 11 bases outside the gene matches. CDR3 region: CASRSPGLAGVIDTQYF. DNA for the CDR3: TGTGCCAGCAGATCTCCGGGACTAGCGGGAGTAATTGATACGCAGTATTTT.

This sequence joins TRBV7-2 and TRBJ2-7; TRBD2 might be the D (5 bases). The CDR3 consists of 14 residues. Trimming removed 5 bases at V and 3 bases at J, with 14 bases between. Germline assignment: CDR1 SGHTA and CDR2 FQGNSA. Here the CDR3 DNA reads TGTGCCAGCAGCCCACGGGGTGTAGTCTACGAGCAGTACTTC. Protein sequence: CASSPRGVVYEQYF.

The J gene is TRBJ1-1, the V gene TRBV5-1; D is possibly TRBD1 (6 bases). Trimming took 5 bases from V and 2 from J, leaving 22 bases between them. Germline values: CDR1 SGHRS, CDR2 YFSETQ. The CDR3 length is 17 residues. In DNA form, the CDR3 reads TGCGCCAGCAGAAGATCCGGGACACCAAGGTCTAACACTGAAGCTTTCTTT. It codes for CASRRSGTPRSNTEAFF.

The chain recombines TRBV5-4 with TRBJ2-5; 7 nucleotides agree with TRBD1. The trim removed 3 bases at V and 5 bases at J, leaving 7 bases unmatched. Germline V gene lookup returns CDR1 SGHNT and CDR2 YYREEE (reference sequence). There are 14 residues in the CDR3. The CDR3 loop reads CASSSQGVMETQYF. The CDR3 DNA reads as TGTGCCAGCAGCTCGCAGGGGGTGATGGAGACCCAGTACTTC.